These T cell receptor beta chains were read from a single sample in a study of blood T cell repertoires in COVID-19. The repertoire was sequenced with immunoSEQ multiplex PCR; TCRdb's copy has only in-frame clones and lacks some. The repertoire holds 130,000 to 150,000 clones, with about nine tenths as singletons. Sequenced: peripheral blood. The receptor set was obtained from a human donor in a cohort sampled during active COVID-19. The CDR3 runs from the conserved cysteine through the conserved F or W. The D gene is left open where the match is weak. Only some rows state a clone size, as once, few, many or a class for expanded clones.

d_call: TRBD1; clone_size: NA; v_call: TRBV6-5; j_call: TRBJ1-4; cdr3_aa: CASKGVTGDNEKLFF; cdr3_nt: TGTGCCAGCAAGGGGGTGACAGGGGATAATGAAAAACTGTTTTTT
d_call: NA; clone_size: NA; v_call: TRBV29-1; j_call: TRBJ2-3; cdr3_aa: CSVRVGAADTQYF; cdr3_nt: TGCAGCGTGAGGGTGGGGGCCGCAGATACGCAGTATTTT
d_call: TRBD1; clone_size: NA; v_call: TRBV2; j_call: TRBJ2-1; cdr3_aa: CASSARTGYQEQFF; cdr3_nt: TGTGCCAGCAGTGCCAGGACAGGGTACCAGGAGCAGTTCTTC
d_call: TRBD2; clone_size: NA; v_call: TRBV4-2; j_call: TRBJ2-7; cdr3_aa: CASSQVMSGSSYEQYF; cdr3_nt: TGTGCCAGCAGCCAGGTTATGAGCGGGAGCTCCTACGAGCAGTACTTC
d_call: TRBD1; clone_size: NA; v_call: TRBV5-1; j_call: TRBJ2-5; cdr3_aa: CASTLTGGQETQYF; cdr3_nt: TGCGCCAGCACCCTAACAGGGGGGCAAGAGACCCAGTACTTC
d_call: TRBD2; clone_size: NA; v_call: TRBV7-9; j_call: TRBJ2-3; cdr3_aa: CASSLSGTKPDTQYF; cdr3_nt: TGTGCCAGCAGCTTATCCGGGACTAAGCCAGATACGCAGTATTTT
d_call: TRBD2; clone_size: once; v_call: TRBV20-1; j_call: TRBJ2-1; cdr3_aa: CSASKRGGYNEQFF; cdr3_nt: TGCAGTGCTAGTAAGCGGGGGGGTTACAATGAGCAGTTCTTC
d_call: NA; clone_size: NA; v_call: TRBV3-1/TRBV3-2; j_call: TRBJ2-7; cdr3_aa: CASSPQGFGTYEQYF; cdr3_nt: TGTGCCAGCAGCCCTCAGGGGTTCGGAACCTACGAGCAGTACTTC
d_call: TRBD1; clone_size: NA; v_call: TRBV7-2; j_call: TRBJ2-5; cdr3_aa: CASSSQGPQETQYF; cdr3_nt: TGTGCCAGCAGCTCACAGGGGCCTCAAGAGACCCAGTACTTC
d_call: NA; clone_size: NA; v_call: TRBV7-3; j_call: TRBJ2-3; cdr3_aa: CASSPQSSRSTDTQYF; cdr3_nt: TGTGCCAGCAGCCCTCAAAGTAGCCGTAGCACAGATACGCAGTATTTT
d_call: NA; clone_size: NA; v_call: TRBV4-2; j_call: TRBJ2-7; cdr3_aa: CASSFRTEYEQYF; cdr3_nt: TGTGCCAGCAGCTTCCGGACAGAGTACGAGCAGTACTTC
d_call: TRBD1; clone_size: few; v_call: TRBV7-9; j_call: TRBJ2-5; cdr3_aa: CASSLDRGQETQYF; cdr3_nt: TGTGCCAGCAGCCTCGACAGGGGCCAAGAGACCCAGTACTTC
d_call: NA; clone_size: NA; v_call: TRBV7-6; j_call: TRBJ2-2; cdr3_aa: CASSLGRGANTGELFF; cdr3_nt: TGTGCCAGCAGCTTAGGTCGGGGAGCGAACACCGGGGAGCTGTTTTTT
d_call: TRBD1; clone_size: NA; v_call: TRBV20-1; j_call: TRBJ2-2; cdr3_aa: CSASLTGGSGELFF; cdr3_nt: TGCAGTGCTAGTCTCACAGGGGGGTCCGGGGAGCTGTTTTTT
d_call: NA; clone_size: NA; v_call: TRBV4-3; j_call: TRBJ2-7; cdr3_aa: CASSQFLGSSYEQYF; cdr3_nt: TGCGCCAGCAGCCAGTTTTTGGGGAGCTCCTACGAGCAGTACTTC
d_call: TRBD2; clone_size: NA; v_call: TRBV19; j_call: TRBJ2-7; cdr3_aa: CASSRDYAVGEQYF; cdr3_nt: TGTGCCAGTAGTAGGGACTACGCGGTTGGGGAGCAGTACTTC